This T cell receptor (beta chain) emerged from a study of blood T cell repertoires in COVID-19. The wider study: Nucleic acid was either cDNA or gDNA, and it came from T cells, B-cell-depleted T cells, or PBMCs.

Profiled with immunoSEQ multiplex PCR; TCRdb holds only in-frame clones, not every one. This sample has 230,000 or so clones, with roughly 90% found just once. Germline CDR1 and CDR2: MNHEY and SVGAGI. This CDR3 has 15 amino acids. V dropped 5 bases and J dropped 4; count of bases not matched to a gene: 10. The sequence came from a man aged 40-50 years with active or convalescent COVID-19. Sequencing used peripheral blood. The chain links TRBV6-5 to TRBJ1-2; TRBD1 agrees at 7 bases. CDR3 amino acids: CASSPGQPTSYGYTF. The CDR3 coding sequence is TGTGCCAGCAGTCCGGGACAGCCTACTTCCTATGGCTACACCTTC.